This TCR beta chain was recorded in a study of radiotherapy plus CTLA-4 blockade in lung cancer. Clones were sequenced by immunoSEQ multiplex PCR, and TCRdb holds only the in-frame ones, with some missing. The table has tens of thousands of clones, over 70% seen once. Study-level points and caveats: Once radiotherapy plus ipilimumab had been given, TCR clones derived from tumor expanded in blood.

About this clone itself: Its antigen is not known.

V was cut by 5 bases and J by 3 bases, with 17 bases left in between. CDR1 and CDR2 from the germline V gene are MDHEN and SYDVKM. The CDR3 totals 15 residues. People whose metastatic non-small-cell lung cancer was chemo-refractory got focal radiation along with CTLA-4 blockade by ipilimumab. This TCR derives from a human donor with non-small cell lung cancer who had a partial response to radiotherapy plus ipilimumab. This sample comprised peripheral blood, obtained from a patient treated with radiotherapy plus ipilimumab. This chain links TRBV28 with TRBJ2-7; D uncertain. CDR3 in amino acids: CASSTTGTAGYEQYF. DNA for the CDR3: TGTGCCAGCAGTACCACCGGCACGGCAGGCTACGAGCAGTACTTC. Variable domain in full (rest from reference TRBV28 and TRBJ2-7): DVKVTQSSRYLVKRTGEKVFLECVQDMDHENMFWYRQDPGLGLRLIYFSYDVKMKEKGDIPEGYSVSREKKERFSLILESASTNQTSMYLCASSTTGTAGYEQYFGPGTRLTVT.